This TCR beta chain was captured in a study of cytomegalovirus exposure and HLA in healthy donors (dated by TCRdb to about 2017). With respect to the entire study: An earlier analysis of some 550 of the donors reported 250 to 350 Gb of sequence data and some 120 million unique TCR beta sequences from around 200 million T cells. Across 300 to 500 genotyped donors of the cohort, an average of roughly 200,000 unique TCR beta nucleotide sequences per donor were sequenced, and around 20% of those sequences were non-productive. An early release covering 550 to 650 HLA-typed donors comprised roughly 300 gigabases of sequencing data and approximately 85 million unique TCR sequences. The study used immunosequencing to profile the T cell repertoires of 670 or so subjects and linked those repertoires to cytomegalovirus serostatus. Donor age, sex, ethnicity and CMV serostatus were compiled together with the repertoire data. In a later analysis, previously published TCR beta repertoires from some 640 donors were re-analyzed and high-resolution HLA genotyping was added so that TCR occurrence patterns could be studied. Typing coverage differed by locus: A, B, C, DRB1 and DQB1 were typed in roughly 620-630 donors, DQA1 in 500 to 550, DPA1 in 606, and DPB1 in 400 to 480. About five DR-DQ haplotypes were handled as single units for association and clustering because linkage in the cohort was strong. In addition to the first cohort of approximately 650 subjects, a separate validation cohort of 120 different subjects was used. The study combined high-throughput TCR immunosequencing, statistical association of individual TCRs with disease status, and machine learning to predict cytomegalovirus infection status. An earlier analysis of nearly 600 of the donors applied high-throughput TCR beta sequencing to assess whether each TCR beta V gene segment acted as functional or pseudogenic. Of the roughly 390 genotyped donors, approximately 83% fell in the genetic ancestry cluster associated with self-reported Caucasian donors. Genome-wide SNP genotypes for about 55% of the roughly 670 donors were used in a later genetic analysis, which treated that subset as a discovery cohort. Rather than drawing on any new phenotypic data, the later analysis identified candidate immune exposures from TCR beta sequences and the way those sequences occurred across donors. The study aimed to test whether signatures of past pathogen exposure could be identified by cataloging public T cell receptors. Class I and class II HLA loci were covered by the typing at four-digit resolution. Every repertoire in the discovery cohort had been generated on one and the same sequencing platform.

Spanning cysteine to phenylalanine, the CDR3 consists of 15 amino acids. Left in the record is the CDR3 DNA by itself, 45 bases read in frame from the first base. Here V drops 5 bases and J drops 5 bases, and the junction holds 6 bases not matched to any gene. Taken from the germline V gene, the CDR1 and CDR2 loops are SGHTA and FQGNSA. Overall results and qualifications from the work: Compared with equally common non-associated chains, HLA-associated TCR beta chains in a later analysis were more clonally expanded and had lower generation probabilities. An association between a missense DCLRE1C variant and V-gene and J-gene trimming of TCR beta chains was found in a later genetic analysis and replicated in an independent cohort. The classifier was reported to diagnose cytomegalovirus status with high specificity and sensitivity in both the original and validation cohorts. An earlier analysis of roughly 570 of the donors showed that most TCR beta V segments appeared in productive rearrangements either about 87% or about 30% of the time, which broadly matched IMGT annotations. A later analysis reported that several top co-occurrence clusters appeared linked to parvovirus B19, influenza, CMV and Epstein-Barr virus. Because the 87-base-pair reads could not distinguish some IMGT-functional V segments, including TRBV6-2 and TRBV6-3, those segments were excluded. Compared with the approximately 710-donor mean, donors in an Asian-associated ancestry cluster had fewer N-insertions in productive TCRs, according to a later genetic analysis. A later analysis associated 15,000 or so TCR beta sequences with specific HLA alleles at a false discovery rate of 0.05. In this cohort, only TCR beta chains were sequenced, and detectable features were limited by the absence of alpha or paired-chain data. In the study, approximately 160 TCR beta chains were listed as associated with cytomegalovirus. Roughly uniform sequencing depth across donors was assumed in presence/absence analyses, although this assumption may not hold. Correlated functional status among segregating V segments might be attributable to linkage disequilibrium, but an unknown experimental factor could not be ruled out. Because HLA typing was missing for some donors at each locus, association tests included only the typed subset. A later analysis found that most CMV-associated TCR beta chains appeared HLA-restricted, with HLA associations seemingly driven largely by CMV exposure. Across donors, most TCR sequences were observed very rarely, whereas some public TCRs were present in many individuals. In a later analysis, the rate of TCR association differed among HLA loci, with DRB1 alleles having the most associated TCRs and HLA-C alleles having the fewest. Because counts were too low, about 18 rarely observed V segments, including chromosome 9 orphons, were excluded from the earlier analysis of some 540 of the donors. Immune exposure information for the cohort was limited to CMV serostatus. The authors suggested that the approach could potentially be extended to other disease states and immunological phenotypes. A further reported finding was that TCR beta sequences accurately predicted the HLA-A and HLA-B alleles for most subjects in the first cohort. Three of the identified cytomegalovirus-associated TCR beta chains were confirmed in vitro to be specific for cytomegalovirus antigens. Assigning TCR associations to individual alleles was difficult when HLA alleles, especially DR and DQ, strongly co-occurred. A group of highly shared sequence variants was considered likely to be a technical artifact of the sequencing pipeline.

The cohort comprised fewer than 700 healthy bone marrow donors. All cohort members were sampled while nominally healthy, although unrecorded immune exposures were likely present. The donor was CMV seropositive and was included in the group of 300 or so seropositive cohort members. Every donor gave a peripheral blood sample, and the peripheral blood mononuclear cells from that sample were used for TCR beta sequencing. Genomic DNA was extracted from the blood cell samples with the Qiagen DNeasy Blood Extraction Kit. As for this clone: The antigen it recognizes is unknown. Base qualities were left out, and no much larger clone turns up one base away.

The library was obtained by the immunoSEQ multiplex PCR assay. The multiplex PCR relied on a mix of 60 forward primers for TCR Vbeta segments and 13 reverse primers for TCR Jbeta segments. The CDR3 region of rearranged TCR beta genes was amplified from genomic DNA by a multiplex PCR assay. The amplified TCR beta libraries were sequenced on the Illumina HiSeq System as 87-base-pair reads. In the paper's pipeline: A later analysis tallied 75 million to 85 million unique TCR beta chains across the 666 repertoires, and approximately 12 million of those chains were shared by two or more donors. Raw reads were error-corrected and collapsed into unique sequences by a nearest-neighbor algorithm in which closely related sequences were merged to remove PCR and sequencing errors. To assign V, D and J gene segments, CDR3 sequences were aligned to IMGT reference sequences. For a sequence to be retained, a match of at least six nucleotides to both a V gene segment and a J gene segment was required. A rearrangement was called productive if the CDR3 had no stop codons and remained in frame with V and J, and every other rearrangement was called non-productive. CDR3 was defined according to IMGT convention as the region running from the second conserved V-encoded cysteine to the conserved J-encoded phenylalanine. The earlier analysis of about 640 of the donors excluded any sequence lacking an unambiguous match to a single V gene segment. In an earlier analysis of approximately 550 of the donors, V segments were called functional above 56.7% productive rearrangements and were called segregating when the between-donor standard deviation exceeded 5%. A statistical classification framework was developed to diagnose cytomegalovirus status using the catalog of TCR beta chain sequences. In a later analysis, TCR nucleotide sequences were compared against IMGT/GENE-DB human TR gene sequences so that V and J genes could be assigned. Using the TCRdist pipeline, a later analysis assigned CDR3 sequences along with most-parsimonious VDJ recombination scenarios. A later analysis defined each TCR beta chain by its CDR3 amino acid sequence plus V-gene family, and excluded reads lacking a unique V-gene family. A later analysis removed 592 highly shared, low-generation-probability nucleotide sequences to deal with suspected cross-contamination and a sequencing artifact. In a later analysis, a clonal expansion index for each public chain was calculated from normalized within-repertoire ranks of inferred template counts. A later analysis computed generation probabilities with a VDJ recombination model fitted to out-of-frame rearrangements, and checked the results against IGoR. In a later analysis, TCR-TCR, TCR-HLA and TCR-CMV co-occurrence was scored with hypergeometric tests, and a repertoire-size bias correction was applied to TCR pairs. False discovery rates were estimated in a later analysis by permuting HLA or CMV assignments 20 times. In a later analysis, co-occurring TCRs were grouped with DBSCAN, and TCRdist sequence similarity was added when clustering was performed within HLA-allele-positive subsets. Co-occurrence clustering excluded repertoires with fewer than 30,000 or more than 120,000 public chains, plus five with anomalous nucleotide sharing. TCRdb re-hosts the immuneACCESS table, in-frame sequences only. Its copies lack some clones; in the studies checked, an unresolved V gene accounts for under half of them, and the cause for the rest is not known. That table gives V, J and clone size, and the DNA gave D and trimming. Counted in this sample were about 150,000 clones; about four fifths of them appeared once. The ten biggest clones cover 7.7% of the sample.

Source material: PBMCs. Recombination linked TRBV7-2 to TRBJ1-5, with 10 central nucleotides matching TRBD1. This TCR came from a man aged 30 to 39 in good health and CMV-seropositive. The bases are TGTGCCAGCAGCCCGGACAGGGGGTCGTATCAGCCCCAGCATTTT. Its translation reads: CASSPDRGSYQPQHF.